This T cell receptor beta chain appears in the sequencing data of a study of post-analysis software for immune sequencing data. cDNA libraries of TCR beta carried unique molecular identifiers. MiXCR, applied by TCRdb to the PCR reads, yields one record per CDR3 protein. This table has hundreds of thousands of distinct CDR3 sequences, 40% to 50% appearing once. Trimming pared 6 bases from V and 2 bases from J, leaving 15 bases between. The CDR3 totals 14 residues. In germline, CDR1 is DFQATT, CDR2 SNEGSKA (reference sequence). This clonotype was detected a few times. Its antigen is unidentified. Broader study findings: Significantly decreased normalized Chao1 diversity was recorded for multiple sclerosis patients relative to controls. Five or six TRBV segments, TRBV5-6, TRBV5-1 and TRBV20-1 among them, were found more frequent in patients than controls. Analysis by F measure revealed that same-batch samples clustered strongly together.

The chain carries TRBV20-1 and TRBJ2-3; TRBD1 might be the D (5 bases). The receptor was isolated from a girl aged 5 to 17 with multiple sclerosis. Source material: blood. CDR3 bases: TGCAGTGCGAAGGGCAGGGTCCTCACAGATACGCAGTATTTT. Translation: CSAKGRVLTDTQYF.